This T cell receptor (beta chain) was captured by sequencing in a study of T cell responses to AZD1222 COVID-19 vaccine. TCRdb keeps only in-frame clones here, not all; method: immunoSEQ multiplex PCR. The sample has 86,000 or so clones, about 86% seen once; the top ten hold 5.6%. This clone was seen only a few times. The antigen remains unidentified. Germline CDR1 and CDR2: MNHEY and SVGAGI. This CDR3 has 14 residues. V was shortened by 4 bases and J by 3 bases, with 12 bases between the two germline ends. Study observations and caveats: Regions 160-218 and 743-854 held dominance among vaccine-associated CD4 TCRs, which spanned spike. Among those given AZD1222, only five or six were seropositive at baseline. The donors showed a predominance of white British ancestry and of females, with possible underestimation of clonal diversity.

This specimen consisted of peripheral blood, obtained 28 days after the second AZD1222 dose. The rearrangement uses TRBV6-5 and TRBJ1-2; D not resolved. This TCR came from an adult who received the AZD1222 COVID-19 vaccine. This CDR3 is CASSSVSPYYGYTF. In DNA, the CDR3 is TGTGCCAGCAGTTCGGTCAGCCCCTACTATGGCTACACCTTC.